Given below is one TCR beta chain in context. Its antigen is currently not known. The junction shows a germline mismatch at one end, possibly a read error. The data originate from a study of blood T cell repertoires in COVID-19 (dated by TCRdb to 2018 to 2021). Concerning the study at large: Collaborator samples came from the United States, Italy and Spain and covered acute and convalescent phases of COVID-19. The material from the prospective study consisted of cDNA or gDNA derived from T cells, B-cell-depleted T cells, or PBMCs. Subjects who had been exposed to COVID-19, were actively infected with it, or had recovered from it provided the deeply sampled blood TCRbeta repertoires that made up the dataset. The repertoires were released in a freely available public database intended as a resource for research on the immune response to SARS-CoV-2. Samples came from the ongoing ImmuneRACE study (first 160 participants) plus 1,254 subjects from 6 global collaborators. The sample metadata nearly always contained a de-identified subject ID, COVID-19 status, age in years and sex. Where HLA class I and class II types were available, the types were taken from metadata supplied by the sample provider, not from assay-based typing.

TCRbeta CDR3 regions were amplified from genomic DNA by means of the immunoSEQ Assay, a bias-controlled multiplex PCR. In the original analysis: Within the assay, amplification of reference gene primers was used to estimate how many nucleated cells each sample contained. To quantify the absolute abundance of each unique TCRbeta CDR3 rearrangement, sequence reads were collapsed and filtered. For each sample, productive Simpson clonality was calculated by taking the square root of Simpson's diversity index across productive rearrangements. The clones in this table, taken by TCRdb from immuneACCESS, are in-frame only. Not every clone is retained; where verified, under half of the shortfall comes from an unresolved V gene, and the cause of the rest is unknown. Clone size and the V and J calls come from that table; the DNA yielded D and trimming. Within this sample are approximately 53,000 clones, with 80% to 85% of them counted one time only. The ten largest clones represent around 22% of the sample.

One collaborating source in Seattle enrolled patients while the patients were actively infected and followed the patients over time throughout the course of disease. The collaborating institutions used their own protocols to collect whole blood in K2EDTA tubes. For TCRbeta analysis, collaborators shipped samples in one of three forms: frozen whole blood, isolated PBMCs, or DNA extracted from either of those sample types. Broad study findings and their caveats: How much clinical and demographic metadata was included differed by source and by participant, and the metadata was provided uncurated.

CDR1 and CDR2 are drawn from the germline V gene: MNHNS, SASEGT. The CDR3 spans 16 residues, from the cysteine through the phenylalanine. Only the CDR3 DNA is retained, 48 bases long and in frame from the first base. This TCR derives from a woman older than 75 with COVID-19, enrolled during active disease. The chain links TRBV6-1 with TRBJ1-5; TRBD1 lines up with 8 middle nucleotides. The source material was peripheral blood. This receptor carries the CDR3 CASREADRALNQPQHF. DNA sequence: TGTGCCAGCAGGGAAGCGGACAGGGCTCTTAATCAGCCCCAGCATTTT.